This T cell receptor beta chain emerged from a study of PD-L1 blockade in urothelial cancer. Overall study context: Before enrollment, 0 to 3 chemotherapy regimens had been given to patients. Blood samples contained a median around 140,000 T cells.

Generated by immunoSEQ multiplex PCR, the TCRdb table keeps only in-frame clones and is missing some. The sample contains 70,000 to 95,000 clones, 89% of which appear only once. The sample's time point: pretreatment peripheral blood. Urothelial carcinoma affected the patients, and it was locally advanced or metastatic. V lost 7 bases and J lost 2, with 5 bases in between. From germline, CDR1 is GTSNPN and CDR2 SVGIG (reference sequence). The CDR3 sequence is 10 residues long. The chain employs TRBV30 and TRBJ1-2; D is ambiguous. The receptor's source is a woman older than 75 with urothelial cancer. The sample here was PBMCs, taken around atezolizumab (anti-PD-L1) treatment. In nucleotides, the CDR3 is TGTGCCTCCGGGAACTATGGCTACACCTTC. It yields the protein CASGNYGYTF.